This T cell receptor (beta chain) emerged from a study of patients and donors after allogeneic stem cell transplantation (dated by TCRdb to 2020 to 2022). The protocol used for the library was RT-PCR. TCRdb names NextSeq 550 as the instrument used. Through fastp at Q25 and MiXCR, TCRdb rebuilt clones from the public reads, retaining in-frame beta chains. CDR3 protein sequences are deduplicated, and each keeps its most common genes and DNA. The sample table records 150,000 to 200,000 distinct CDR3 sequences; approximately 28% of these occur just once. The top ten clonotypes cover approximately 3.5% of the sample. From the germline V gene, CDR1 is SQVTM and CDR2 is ANQGSEA. Unmatched junction bases come to 12, with V trimmed by 6 bases and J by 2 bases. The cysteine opens and the phenylalanine closes a CDR3 of 15 amino acids. Solely the CDR3 DNA is kept, with 45 bases framed from the first base. Notes on this clonotype: The specificity of this receptor is unknown. No much larger clone exists at a distance of one base, and base qualities are not known.

The clonotype was recovered from a human donor who was either an allogeneic HSCT recipient or a stem cell or donor lymphocyte infusion donor (not recorded which). It is not recorded whose cells these are; they may come from a transplant donor. Here the chain combines TRBV29-1 and TRBJ2-7; 8 central nucleotides agree with TRBD2. The sequenced material came from blood, either unsorted or a sorted T cell fraction (not recorded which). The sequenced DNA: TGCAGCGTCGCCACCTTAGCGGGACTAACCTACGAGCAGTACTTC. Translated, this gives CSVATLAGLTYEQYF.